The 17 T cell receptor beta chains below all came from one sample that was sequenced in a study of cytomegalovirus exposure and HLA in healthy donors. PCR primers comprised 60 Vbeta and 13 Jbeta primers. Sequenced by immunoSEQ multiplex PCR; TCRdb stores in-frame clones only, minus some. The data show tens of thousands of clones, roughly four fifths seen once. The sample taken for sequencing was PBMCs. These receptor sequences come from a man aged 25-40 years in good health and CMV-seronegative.

This chain connects TRBV4-1 to TRBJ2-2, with 9 bases that match TRBD2. Germline trimming cut 4 bases from V and 4 bases from J; bases unmatched to any gene: 10. The CDR3 contains 17 residues. Germline lookup yields CDR1 MGHRA and CDR2 YSYEKL. The CDR3 is CASSREGTSRATGELFF. The CDR3 nucleotides read TGCGCCAGCAGCCGAGAAGGGACTAGCCGTGCCACCGGGGAGCTGTTTTTT.

CDR3 sequence: CASSQDRSAGENTGELFF. CDR3 sequence (DNA): TGCGCCAGCAGCCAAGATCGGTCGGCAGGGGAGAACACCGGGGAGCTGTTTTTT. This chain connects TRBV4-3 to TRBJ2-2, with a tentative D call TRBD1 (6 bases). The CDR3 has 18 residues. CDR1 and CDR2 from the germline V gene are LGHNA and YSLEER. V was pared by 0 bases and J by 1 base, with 15 bases between.

The chain couples TRBV28 to TRBJ2-6; no clear D. The germline V gene encodes CDR1 MDHEN and CDR2 SYDVKM. The V and J ends lost 4 bases and 2 bases respectively, with 9 bases between them. The CDR3 extends over 15 amino acids. The chain's CDR3 is CASSSPPAGANVLTF. CDR3 nucleotide sequence: TGTGCCAGCAGTTCTCCCCCCGCTGGGGCCAACGTCCTGACTTTC.

The V and J genes are TRBV23-1 and TRBJ1-5; the match to TRBD1 covers 7 bases. TRBV23-1 is recorded as an ORF, its role being uncertain. The CDR3 sequence is 18 residues long. The junction had 8 bases not matched to a gene; V was cut back by 0 bases and J by 0 bases. CDR3 bases: TGCGCCAGCAGTCAATCCCCTAAACAGGGGCATAGCAATCAGCCCCAGCATTTT. Amino acids: CASSQSPKQGHSNQPQHF.

This clone was counted only a few times. This rearrangement joins TRBV6-6 to TRBJ1-2; 10 positions agree with TRBD1. V gave up 2 bases and J gave up 4 bases; unmatched junction bases: 7. The CDR3 is 16 amino acids. Germline values: CDR1 MNHNY, CDR2 SVGAGI (reference sequence). In DNA form, the CDR3 reads TGTGCCAGCAGTTACCAACCGGGACAGGGGTTCTATGGCTACACCTTC. Protein product: CASSYQPGQGFYGYTF.

The chain has TRBV7-9 and TRBJ2-7, with 10 bases matching TRBD1. There are 15 residues in the CDR3. V lost 4 bases, J lost 5 bases, and 8 bases stayed unmatched. CDR1 and CDR2 (germline): SEHNR, FQNEAQ (reference sequence). The CDR3 sequence is CASSYRQGASHEQYF. DNA for the CDR3: TGTGCCAGCAGCTACAGACAGGGGGCTTCCCACGAGCAGTACTTC.

This chain connects TRBV7-9 to TRBJ2-7; 8 nucleotides agree with TRBD1. The CDR3 extends over 17 amino acids. The germline gives CDR1 SEHNR, CDR2 FQNEAQ (reference sequence). Germline trimming cut 5 bases from V and 3 bases from J; bases unmatched to any gene: 15. Written as DNA, the CDR3 is TGTGCCAGCAGCCCCCCCAGGGGGCCCTTGGCCCACTACGAGCAGTACGTC. Translated: CASSPPRGPLAHYEQYV.

The chain is built from TRBV5-1 and TRBJ1-2; a weak D match, TRBD1 (5 bases). The CDR3 is 16 residues long. The germline CDR1 and CDR2 sequences are SGHRS and YFSETQ. Trimming took 0 bases from V and 6 from J, leaving 18 bases between them. CDR3 DNA sequence: TGCGCCAGCAGCTTGGCATTGGGGGGAAGCGTCGATGGCTACACCTTC. This codes for CASSLALGGSVDGYTF.

This clone was counted only a few times. The chain is built from TRBV7-9 and TRBJ1-2; D is ambiguous. This CDR3 region has 10 residues. CDR1 is SEHNR and CDR2 is FQNEAQ in the germline V gene (reference sequence). V lost 5 bases to trimming and J lost 6 bases, with 4 bases between them. Here the CDR3 reads CASSLHGYTF. The DNA for the CDR3 is TGTGCCAGCAGCCTTCATGGCTACACCTTC. Combining the CDR3 with reference TRBV7-9 and TRBJ1-2 gives the whole variable domain DTGVSQNPRHKITKRGQNVTFRCDPISEHNRLYWYRQTLGQGPEFLTYFQNEAQLEKSRLLSDRFSAERPKGSFSTLEIQRTEQGDSAMYLCASSLHGYTFGSGTRLTVV.

The V and J genes are TRBV5-6 and TRBJ2-2, with TRBD1 as a possible D gene (6 bases). The germline V gene has CDR1 SGHDT and CDR2 YYEEEE. The CDR3 runs to 16 residues. The germline V and J ends were trimmed by 4 bases and 0 bases, with 13 bases remaining between them. Here the CDR3 DNA reads TGTGCCAGCAGCCCGGACAGAGGAACGAACACCGGGGAGCTGTTTTTT. It is translated as CASSPDRGTNTGELFF.

The chain links TRBV7-5 to TRBJ1-1. TRBV7-5 is a pseudogene locus. This CDR3 region has 15 residues. The CDR3 is CVRSPTRYGNTEAFF. The CDR3 nucleotides are TGTGTCAGAAGCCCGACGCGGTACGGGAACACTGAAGCTTTCTTT.

The chain has TRBV19 and TRBJ1-2; D gene unclear. The V end lost 3 bases, the J end lost 2 bases, and 13 bases lay between the germline ends. CDR1 is LNHDA, CDR2 SQIVND, per germline (reference sequence). The length of the CDR3 is 15 residues. Here the CDR3 reads CASSMNQNKNYGYTF. The CDR3 coding sequence is TGTGCCAGTAGTATGAACCAGAACAAAAACTATGGCTACACCTTC.

This clone showed up just once. The genes are TRBV11-2 and TRBJ2-5; 11 bases line up with TRBD2. CDR1 SGHAT and CDR2 FQNNGV come from the germline V gene. With V trimmed by 2 bases and J by 5 bases, 7 bases remained unmatched. The CDR3 is made up of 16 amino acids. In DNA, the CDR3 is TGTGCCAGCAGCTTAAGACGACTAGCGGGGCTTGAGACCCAGTACTTC. Amino acids: CASSLRRLAGLETQYF.

The genes are TRBV9 and TRBJ1-4, with D possibly being TRBD1 (5 bases). Germline-derived CDR1 and CDR2 are SGDLS and YYNGEE. Trimming left V 1 base short and J 7 bases short, with 11 bases between. CDR3 length equals 14 residues. The CDR3 is CASSVRGGAEKLFF. DNA of the CDR3: TGTGCCAGCAGCGTAAGGGGAGGGGCTGAAAAACTGTTTTTT.

There are a few counts of this clone. The V call is TRBV2, the J call TRBJ1-6, with D possibly matching TRBD1 (6 bases). Germline CDR1 reads SNHLY; CDR2 reads FYNNEI. This CDR3 is 13 amino acids long. Deletions cut 8 bases from V and 7 bases from J, with 12 bases between. Written as DNA, the CDR3 is TGTGCCAGCTCCGGGACATCCAATTCACCCCTCCACTTT. Its translation: CASSGTSNSPLHF.

V usage is TRBV27 and J usage is TRBJ2-7, with 13 bases fitting TRBD2. This CDR3 region has 15 residues. The V gene's germline CDR1 is MNHEY and CDR2 SMNVEV (reference sequence). Trimming removed 3 bases from V and 7 bases from J; junction bases left unmatched: 6. CDR3 sequence reads: CASSFGTSGAREQYF. The CDR3 coding sequence is TGTGCCAGCAGTTTCGGGACTAGCGGGGCTCGGGAGCAGTACTTC.

This chain uses TRBV7-2 with TRBJ1-3, with D tentatively TRBD1 (5 bases). Germline V gene data show CDR1 as SGHTA and CDR2 as FQGNSA. The CDR3 extends over 15 amino acids. Between the trimmed V and J ends, which lost 7 bases and 4 bases, there was a span of 17 bases. As DNA, the CDR3 is TGTGCCAGCACCCGACCCCAGGGAAACGGAAACACCATATATTTT. Translation: CASTRPQGNGNTIYF. The full variable domain, its missing parts supplied by reference TRBV7-2 and TRBJ1-3, is GAGVSQSPSNKVTEKGKDVELRCDPISGHTALYWYRQSLGQGLEFLIYFQGNSAPDKSGLPSDRFSAERTGGSVSTLTIQRTQQEDSAVYLCASTRPQGNGNTIYFGEGSWLTVV.